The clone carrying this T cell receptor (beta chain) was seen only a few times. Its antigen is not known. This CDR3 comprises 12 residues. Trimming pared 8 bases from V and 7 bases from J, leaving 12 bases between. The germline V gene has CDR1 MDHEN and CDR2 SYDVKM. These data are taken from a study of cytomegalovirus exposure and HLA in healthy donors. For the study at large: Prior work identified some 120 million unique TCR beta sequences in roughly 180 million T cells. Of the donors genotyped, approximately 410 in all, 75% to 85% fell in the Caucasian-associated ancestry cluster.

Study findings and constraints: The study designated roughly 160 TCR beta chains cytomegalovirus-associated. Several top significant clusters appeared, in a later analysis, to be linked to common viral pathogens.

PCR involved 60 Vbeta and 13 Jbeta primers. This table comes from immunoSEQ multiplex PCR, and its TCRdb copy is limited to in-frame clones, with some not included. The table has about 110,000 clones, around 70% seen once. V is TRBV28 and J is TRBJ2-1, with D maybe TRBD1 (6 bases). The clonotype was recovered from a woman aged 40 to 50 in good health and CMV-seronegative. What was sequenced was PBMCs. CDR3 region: CASGIQGNEQFF. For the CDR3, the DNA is TGTGCCAGCGGCATTCAGGGGAATGAGCAGTTCTTC.